This is a list of T cell receptor beta chains from one sample in a study of T cells in localized non-small cell lung cancer. The data were produced by immunoSEQ multiplex PCR, yet TCRdb's version contains in-frame clones alone and is incomplete. The sample lists approximately 7,100 clones, under 55% occurring once. The sample here was lung tumor tissue, taken before any cancer treatment. These receptors were obtained from a man between 40 and 75 years old with stage III lung adenocarcinoma. CDR3s include the opening cysteine and the closing phenylalanine or tryptophan. The D gene is left open where the match is weak. Expanded clones get a size class; other rows say once, few or many, or leave the size out.

J	size	V	D	DNA	CDR3
TRBJ1-1	NA	TRBV30	NA	TGTGCCTGGACCGGACGCCTTGAAGCTTTCTTT	CAWTGRLEAFF
TRBJ2-1	NA	TRBV19	NA	TGTGCCAGTAGTGCGTCGGGAATGGGGAATGAGCAGTTCTTC	CASSASGMGNEQFF
TRBJ2-2	NA	TRBV19	NA	TGTGCCAGTAGTATCCGGGTCGACACCGGGGAGCTGTTTTTT	CASSIRVDTGELFF
TRBJ2-2	few	TRBV19	TRBD2	TGTGCCAGTAGTATCCGCTCTGAGCGGGGGGATACCGGGGAGCTGTTTTTT	CASSIRSERGDTGELFF
TRBJ2-3	NA	TRBV2	NA	TGTGCCAGCCTCCAAACCCCCAGTGGCGCAGATACGCAGTATTTT	CASLQTPSGADTQYF
TRBJ1-1	once	TRBV9	TRBD1	TGTGCCAGCAGCGGACAGGGGGGAATTGAAGCTTTCTTT	CASSGQGGIEAFF
TRBJ2-1	NA	TRBV6-8	TRBD1	TGTGCCACCAAGACAGGGGGTAGGACATACACCAAAAATGAGCAGTTCTTC	CATKTGGRTYTKNEQFF
TRBJ1-4	NA	TRBV11-3	TRBD1	TGTGCCAGCAGACAGGGGCCAACTAATGAAAAACTGTTTTTT	CASRQGPTNEKLFF
TRBJ1-1	few	TRBV6-8	NA	TGTGCCAGCAGTTACTCTTCCCCCGGGACATTTACTGAAGCTTTCTTT	CASSYSSPGTFTEAFF
TRBJ1-4	NA	TRBV18	TRBD1	TGTGCCAGCTCCCCGGGGGGGACAGACGCAACTAATGAAAAACTGTTTTTT	CASSPGGTDATNEKLFF
TRBJ1-5	NA	TRBV18	NA	TGTGCCAGCTCAGGGGGAGAGAATCAGCCCCAGCATTTT	CASSGGENQPQHF